The clone carrying this T cell receptor beta chain was counted many times. The antigen remains undetermined. Unique molecular identifiers were incorporated during preparation of the TCRbeta library. TCRdb re-called the PCR reads through MiXCR, storing one row per CDR3 protein. The sample lists around 700,000 distinct CDR3 sequences, about an eighth occurring once. The V end lost 0 bases, the J end lost 9 bases, and 6 bases lay between the germline ends. Germline values: CDR1 DFQATT, CDR2 SNEGSKA (reference sequence). CDR3 length equals 11 residues. The data are from a study of T-cell reconstitution after alpha-beta-depleted transplantation in children. Study results and caveats: Surviving recipient T cells and thymic progenitors underlay high day-60 TCRbeta diversity in some patients. About two months after transplant, alpha-beta T cells reportedly came from several hundred expanded graft clones.

The sequenced sample was PBMCs, obtained before TCRalphabeta/CD19-depleted stem cell transplant. This chain connects TRBV20-1 to TRBJ2-1; no reliable D call. This clonotype was sampled from a girl aged 2-15 years with congenital amegakaryocytic thrombocytopenia, due to receive a stem cell transplant. For the CDR3, the DNA is TGCAGTGCTAGAGATGTGAGTGAGCAGTTCTTC. It translates to CSARDVSEQFF.